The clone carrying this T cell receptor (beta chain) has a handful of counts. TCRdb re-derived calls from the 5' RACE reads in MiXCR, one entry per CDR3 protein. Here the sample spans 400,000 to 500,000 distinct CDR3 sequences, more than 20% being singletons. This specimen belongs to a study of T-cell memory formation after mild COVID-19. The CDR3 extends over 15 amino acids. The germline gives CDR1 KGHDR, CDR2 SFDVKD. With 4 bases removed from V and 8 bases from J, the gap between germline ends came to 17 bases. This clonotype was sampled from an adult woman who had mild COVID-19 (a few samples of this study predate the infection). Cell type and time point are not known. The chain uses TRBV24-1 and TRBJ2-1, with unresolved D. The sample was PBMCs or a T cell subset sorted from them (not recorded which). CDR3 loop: CATSDSAPSRDEQFF. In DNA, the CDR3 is TGTGCCACCAGTGACTCCGCTCCGTCTCGGGATGAGCAGTTCTTC.